The T cell receptor (beta chain) under discussion was sequenced for a study of T-cell reconstitution after alpha-beta-depleted transplantation in children. This clonotype has a count of ten or more. Its antigen is not known. The CDR3 loop spans 13 amino acids. The germline V and J ends were trimmed by 6 bases and 0 bases, with 8 bases remaining between them. Unique molecular identifiers were incorporated into the prepared TCRbeta library. TCRdb itself ran the PCR reads through MiXCR, one entry per CDR3 protein. The sample holds a few hundred thousand distinct CDR3 sequences, 10% to 15% seen once. Study findings and constraints: In patients about two months after transplant, alpha-beta T cells reportedly arose from several hundred expanded graft clones. Newly produced T cells mostly accounted for T-cell counts and diversity one year post-transplant. Where some patients showed high TCRbeta diversity at day 60, it came from recipient T cells and thymic progenitors that had survived.

The clonotype was recovered from a male patient aged 10-17 years who had a stem cell transplant for acute myeloid leukemia, so the T cells may come from the graft donor. This specimen was PBMCs, mostly from graft donor cells, taken 360 days after TCRalphabeta/CD19-depleted stem cell transplant. V is TRBV12-3 or TRBV12-4 and J is TRBJ1-1, with D hard to call. The CDR3 DNA follows: TGTGCCAGCAGCCCGACATTGAACACTGAAGCTTTCTTT. Its translation is CASSPTLNTEAFF.